The entry below describes one T cell receptor beta chain. The antigen is unknown. The junction shows a germline mismatch at one end, possibly a read error. TCRdb itself ran the reads through MiXCR, one entry per CDR3 protein. The table includes 830,000 or so distinct CDR3 sequences, approximately 32% detected once. The sample belongs to a study of T cell repertoires in cytomegalovirus infection. Across the whole study: Through public TCR beta signatures, both CMV infection and matching HLA type were indicated.

CDR1 and CDR2 from the germline V gene are MNHNY and SVGAGI (reference sequence). The CDR3 length is 16 residues. The chain joins TRBV6-6 to TRBJ2-5, with 13 bases matching TRBD2. The sample was cultured CD8+ T cells from PBMCs, taken from culture after CMV antigen stimulation. The TCR comes from a human donor in good health (CMV status not recorded). Some clones in this sample may be carry-over from other donors' samples. CDR3 sequence reads: CASSAGTSGEGKTPYF. The CDR3 nucleotides read TGTGCCAGCAGTGCCGGGACTAGCGGGGAGGGGAAGACCCCGTACTTC.